The 27 T cell receptor beta chains presented below share a single source sample, sequenced in a study of T cell responses to AZD1222 COVID-19 vaccine. The repertoire was sequenced with immunoSEQ multiplex PCR; TCRdb's copy has only in-frame clones and lacks some. There are some 170,000 clones in the sample; roughly 90% occur only once, and about 1.8% lies in the top ten. The source material was peripheral blood, sampled 28 days after the second AZD1222 dose. The receptors originated from an adult who received the AZD1222 COVID-19 vaccine.

This clone has just a few counts. V gene TRBV5-8 combines with J gene TRBJ2-1, with TRBD2 matching over 11 bases. CDR3 length equals 20 residues. V shed 1 base and J 0 bases; nucleotides not matched to a gene: 12. Germline CDR1 and CDR2: SGHTS and YDEGEE. The CDR3 is CASSLSRLAGSLSSYNEQFF. CDR3 DNA sequence: TGTGCCAGCAGCTTGTCCCGACTAGCGGGGAGTCTGAGCTCCTACAATGAGCAGTTCTTC.

The chain uses TRBV15 and TRBJ2-7; 10 positions match TRBD1. This CDR3 contains 15 residues. V lost 4 bases and J lost 2; bases outside the gene matches: 5. The germline CDR1 and CDR2 sequences are LNHNV and YYDKDF (reference sequence). CDR3 loop: CATSKGQGYTYEQYF. The CDR3 DNA reads TGTGCCACCAGCAAGGGACAGGGGTATACCTACGAGCAGTACTTC.

CDR3 loop: CASSQARMTPFTDTQYF. DNA for the CDR3: TGTGCCAGCAGTCAGGCGCGGATGACCCCATTCACAGATACGCAGTATTTT. The chain is built from TRBV25-1 and TRBJ2-3; D remains ambiguous. The CDR3 sequence is 17 residues long. Germline CDR1 and CDR2: MGHDK and SYGVNS. Trimming removed 5 bases from V and 2 bases from J, with 20 bases in between.

V and J are TRBV6-5 and TRBJ2-1, with D possibly TRBD1 on 6 matching bases. The germline CDR1 and CDR2 sequences are MNHEY and SVGAGI. Trimming left V 6 bases short and J 4 bases short, with 16 bases between. CDR3 length: 15 amino acids. The CDR3: CASSPTGMEYNEQFF. The CDR3 DNA sequence: TGTGCCAGCAGCCCCACAGGGATGGAATACAATGAGCAGTTCTTC.

The rearrangement uses TRBV29-1 and TRBJ2-7, with 10 bases aligning to TRBD1. J gave up 1 base and V 6 bases, and 6 bases lay outside the gene matches. The V gene's germline CDR1 is SQVTM and CDR2 ANQGSEA. The CDR3 has 14 amino acids. The CDR3, as DNA: TGCAGCGTGGCCGGGACAGGGGTTTCCTACGAGCAGTACTTC. Translated: CSVAGTGVSYEQYF.

The chain links TRBV2 to TRBJ2-6, with 7 bases lining up with TRBD1. There are 18 residues in the CDR3. The germline CDR1 and CDR2 sequences are SNHLY and FYNNEI. Germline trimming cut 6 bases from V and 0 bases from J; bases unmatched to any gene: 11. CDR3 bases: TGTGCCAGCAGGACCCGGGACAGTGAAGGCTCTGGGGCCAACGTCCTGACTTTC. It specifies CASRTRDSEGSGANVLTF.

The chain joins TRBV11-2 to TRBJ1-2; D might be TRBD1 (6 bases). The CDR3 contains 14 residues. V was pared by 1 base and J by 8 bases, with 14 bases between. Germline CDR1 reads SGHAT; CDR2 reads FQNNGV. The CDR3 is CASSLATGIRGYTF. CDR3 in DNA: TGTGCCAGCAGCTTAGCAACAGGGATTAGGGGCTACACCTTC.

The rearrangement uses TRBV18 and TRBJ2-3, with D perhaps being TRBD1 or TRBD2 (5 bases each). The V gene lost 0 bases and the J gene lost 4 bases, with 8 bases spanning the gap. Germline CDR1 is KGHSH and CDR2 is LQKENI. The CDR3 loop spans 14 amino acids. Here the CDR3 reads CASSPPGRPDTQYF. In DNA form, the CDR3 reads TGTGCCAGCTCACCACCGGGACGGCCAGATACGCAGTATTTT. The complete variable domain, with remaining parts taken from reference TRBV18 and TRBJ2-3, reads NAGVMQNPRHLVRRRGQEARLRCSPMKGHSHVYWYRQLPEEGLKFMVYLQKENIIDESGMPKERFSAEFPKEGPSILRIQQVVRGDSAAYFCASSPPGRPDTQYFGPGTRLTVL.

V gene TRBV5-5 combines with J gene TRBJ1-3; D is unresolved. CDR3 size: 15 residues. CDR1 is SGHKS and CDR2 is YYEKEE in the germline V gene (reference sequence). Trimming shortened V by 1 base and J by 2 bases, and 10 bases separated the two germline ends. The CDR3 spells CASSLQSGTGNTIYF. The CDR3 DNA is TGTGCCAGCAGCTTGCAGTCAGGCACTGGAAACACCATATATTTT.

This clone came up once. This chain uses TRBV7-8 with TRBJ1-3; no clear D gene. The germline V and J ends were trimmed by 5 bases and 0 bases, with 5 bases remaining between them. The CDR3 has 13 residues. The germline gives CDR1 SGHVS, CDR2 FQNEAQ. The CDR3 nucleotides are TGTGCCAGCAGCGCGAGCTCTGGAAACACCATATATTTT. Its translation is CASSASSGNTIYF.

This chain links TRBV5-4 with TRBJ2-1; the D is unclear. Looked up from germline, CDR1 is SGHNT and CDR2 is YYREEE (reference sequence). The CDR3 sequence is 14 residues long. Trimming stripped 2 bases from V and 1 base from J, with 7 bases between. The CDR3 DNA reads TGTGCCAGCAGCTTTCTAGTTTCCTACAATGAGCAGTTCTTC. Amino acid sequence: CASSFLVSYNEQFF.

This chain links TRBV5-1 with TRBJ1-1; D uncertain. Trimming pared 2 bases from V and 1 base from J, leaving 6 bases between. There are 13 residues in the CDR3. CDR1 is SGHRS, CDR2 YFSETQ, per germline. CDR3 nucleotide sequence: TGCGCCAGCAGCTTTGCGAAGAACACTGAAGCTTTCTTT. This gives the protein CASSFAKNTEAFF.

This rearrangement joins TRBV4-2 to TRBJ2-3; D possibly corresponds to TRBD2 (6 bases). This CDR3 is 16 amino acids long. CDR1 is LGHNA and CDR2 is YNFKEQ in the germline V gene. The V gene lost 3 bases and the J gene lost 2 bases, with 15 bases spanning the gap. In DNA, the CDR3 is TGTGCCAGCAGCCACGCCGCGGGGACCGACACAGATACGCAGTATTTT. Translation: CASSHAAGTDTDTQYF.

The chain combines TRBV5-1 with TRBJ1-5, with 8 bases that match TRBD1. The CDR3 extends over 19 amino acids. The junction had 20 bases not matched to a gene; V was cut back by 4 bases and J by 5 bases. Germline-derived CDR1 and CDR2 are SGHRS and YFSETQ. CDR3 sequence: CASSLGTGFDGEEDQPQHF. In DNA form, the CDR3 reads TGCGCCAGCAGCCTCGGGACAGGCTTTGATGGCGAAGAGGATCAGCCCCAGCATTTT.

The chain uses TRBV6-2 or TRBV6-3 and TRBJ2-7, with 8 bases matching TRBD1. The germline gives CDR1 MNHEY, CDR2 SVGEGT. V dropped 5 bases and J dropped 5; count of bases not matched to a gene: 8. The CDR3 is 14 amino acids. CDR3 residues: CASSTRTGIDEQYF. The CDR3 coding sequence is TGTGCCAGCAGTACCCGGACAGGGATCGACGAGCAGTACTTC.

The rearrangement uses TRBV6-5 and TRBJ2-7, with D perhaps TRBD2 (5 bases). CDR1 is MNHEY and CDR2 is SVGAGI in the germline V gene. The CDR3 runs 14 residues. V lost 2 bases and J 2 bases, leaving 10 bases between the germline ends. CDR3 region: CASSYVNGAYEQYF. The CDR3 DNA reads as TGTGCCAGCAGTTACGTCAACGGGGCCTACGAGCAGTACTTC.

The chain recombines TRBV4-1 with TRBJ1-5; D unresolved. Per germline, CDR1 MGHRA and CDR2 YSYEKL. CDR3 size: 14 residues. Deletions cut 1 base from V and 7 bases from J, with 11 bases between. CDR3 sequence (DNA): TGCGCCAGCAGCCAAGCAGGTTCTGGGCAGCCCCAGCATTTT. Translating it yields CASSQAGSGQPQHF.

The chain has TRBV11-1 and TRBJ2-7; the D is unclear. The germline V gene encodes CDR1 SGHAT and CDR2 FQDESV (reference sequence). The CDR3 totals 13 residues. V gave up 4 bases and J gave up 5 bases, with 12 bases separating them. Here the CDR3 DNA reads TGTGCCAGCAGCTCCCTACTCCCCAACGAGCAGTACTTC. Protein sequence: CASSSLLPNEQYF.

The chain couples TRBV6-6 to TRBJ2-1; either TRBD1 or TRBD2 may fit D (5 bases each). V lost 2 bases and J 12 bases, leaving 17 bases between the germline ends. The germline V gene encodes CDR1 MNHNY and CDR2 SVGAGI (reference sequence). The CDR3 runs to 14 residues. The CDR3 region is CASSYGSRGAVQFF. Here the CDR3 DNA reads TGTGCCAGCAGTTACGGTAGCCGAGGGGCCGTGCAGTTCTTC.

The rearrangement joins TRBV20-1 to TRBJ1-2; 9 bases agree with TRBD1. After removal of 3 bases from V and 3 bases from J, the junction contained 8 bases not matched to a gene. Germline CDR1 and CDR2: DFQATT and SNEGSKA (reference sequence). This CDR3 has 15 residues. The CDR3 DNA follows: TGCAGTGCTAGTCACGAGGGACAGGGAGACTATGGCTACACCTTC. The encoded protein is CSASHEGQGDYGYTF.

The chain carries TRBV5-1 and TRBJ2-1, with 11 bases lining up with TRBD2. V was clipped by 6 bases and J by 0 bases; unmatched bases: 5. Germline V gene data show CDR1 as SGHRS and CDR2 as YFSETQ. CDR3 size: 16 residues. This chain's CDR3 is CASIGTSGSSYNEQFF. CDR3 DNA sequence: TGCGCCAGCATTGGGACTAGCGGCAGCTCCTACAATGAGCAGTTCTTC.

The genes are TRBV6-4 and TRBJ2-3; 8 positions agree with TRBD2. Trimming at V came to 2 bases and at J to 4 bases, leaving 5 bases not matched to a gene. The V gene's germline CDR1 is MRHNA and CDR2 SNTAGT. This CDR3 has 15 residues. Here the CDR3 DNA reads TGTGCCAGCAGTGACACCGGGGGGGCCGCAGATACGCAGTATTTT. This sequence encodes CASSDTGGAADTQYF.

Worth noting for this clone: The sample carries other DNA sequences with the same CDR3. This chain links TRBV2 with TRBJ1-5; D unclear. Trimming took 6 bases from V and 1 from J, leaving 13 bases between them. The germline V gene encodes CDR1 SNHLY and CDR2 FYNNEI. The CDR3 length is 15 residues. CDR3 amino acids: CASSGQGGSNQPQHF. The CDR3 region has the DNA TGTGCCAGCAGCGGCCAAGGCGGCAGCAATCAGCCCCAGCATTTT.

The chain employs TRBV12-3 or TRBV12-4 and TRBJ1-6; D gene ambiguous. The CDR3 contains 12 residues. V lost 3 bases and J 8 bases, leaving 5 bases between the germline ends. The CDR3 DNA is TGTGCCAGCAGTTTTAGCTATTCACCCCTCCACTTT. This gives the protein CASSFSYSPLHF.

The CDR3 is CASSLERQGSREQYF. For the CDR3, the DNA is TGCGCCAGCAGCTTGGAACGACAGGGTTCGAGAGAGCAGTACTTC. This chain links TRBV5-1 with TRBJ2-7; TRBD1 agrees at 7 bases. The V gene end was trimmed by 0 bases and the J gene end by 7 bases; junction bases not matched to a gene: 10. The CDR3 spans 15 residues. CDR1 is SGHRS, CDR2 YFSETQ, per germline.

The chain employs TRBV7-2 and TRBJ2-1, with 12 bases fitting TRBD2. This CDR3 is built from 18 residues. The V and J ends lost 0 bases and 8 bases, in that order; junction bases with no gene match: 11. Germline values: CDR1 SGHTA, CDR2 FQGNSA. The CDR3 reads CASSLALLAGGLGDEQFF. DNA for the CDR3: TGTGCCAGCAGCTTAGCGCTACTAGCGGGAGGCCTTGGGGATGAGCAGTTCTTC. Supplemented by reference TRBV7-2 and TRBJ2-1, the full variable domain reads GAGVSQSPSNKVTEKGKDVELRCDPISGHTALYWYRQSLGQGLEFLIYFQGNSAPDKSGLPSDRFSAERTGGSVSTLTIQRTQQEDSAVYLCASSLALLAGGLGDEQFFGPGTRLTVL.

The chain employs TRBV19 and TRBJ1-2; 9 bases align to TRBD1. Looked up from germline, CDR1 is LNHDA and CDR2 is SQIVND (reference sequence). J lost 8 bases, V lost 5 bases, and 18 bases had no gene match. The CDR3 runs 17 residues. DNA of the CDR3: TGTGCCAGTAGTGTCATCACCGGGACAGGGCTTAAAGGGGGCTACACCTTC. Its translation: CASSVITGTGLKGGYTF.